This T cell receptor (beta chain) appears in the sequencing data of a study of T-cell memory formation after mild COVID-19. In the study overall: Largely, the TCR clusters proved donor specific. Study results and caveats: Clones which contracted sat mainly in CM and EM if CD4+, and in EMRA if CD8+.

For this clonotype: The antigen remains undetermined.

Trimming shortened V by 5 bases and J by 3 bases, and 9 bases separated the two germline ends. There are 13 residues in the CDR3. From 5'RACE with constant-segment primers came TCR alpha and TCR beta cDNA libraries that carried sample barcodes and UMIs. TCRdb called the 5' RACE reads again in MiXCR, with one record for every CDR3 protein. The data show about 270,000 distinct CDR3 sequences, roughly 15% seen once. Source material: PBMCs or a T cell subset sorted from them (not recorded which). This clonotype was sampled from a man aged 18 to 29 who had mild COVID-19 (a few samples of this study predate the infection). Cell type and time point are not known. The J gene is TRBJ2-3, the V gene TRBV12-3 or TRBV12-4; D unclear. The DNA for the CDR3 is TGTGCCAGCAGTCCGGCGTTTACAGATACGCAGTATTTT. Its protein is CASSPAFTDTQYF.